This T cell receptor beta chain came from a study of blood T cell repertoires in COVID-19. Across the study: The study drew acute and convalescent COVID-19 samples from the United States, Italy and Spain.

Per the study methods: Scientists estimated how many nucleated cells there were by amplifying reference gene primers. The data were produced by immunoSEQ multiplex PCR, yet TCRdb's version contains in-frame clones alone and is incomplete. The V and J calls and clone size are taken from that table; D and trimming were inferred from the DNA. The profile shows 200,000 to 250,000 clones, approximately 80% of them singletons. Participant ages covered roughly 18 to 89 years across 25 or so US areas. In assigning cohorts, the study relied on participant-reported clinical history. The ends were cut back, 7 bases at V and 0 bases at J, with 12 bases in the middle. Germline values: CDR1 GTSNPN, CDR2 SVGIG (reference sequence). The length of the CDR3 is 13 residues. This clone was recorded once.

The TCR comes from a man aged 25-45 years with acute COVID-19. The sequenced material came from PBMCs or T cells enriched from blood (not recorded which). The chain employs TRBV30 and TRBJ2-5; weak D call: TRBD2 (5 bases). The CDR3 is CASSWRDQETQYF. The CDR3 DNA is TGTGCCTCGAGCTGGCGGGACCAAGAGACCCAGTACTTC.